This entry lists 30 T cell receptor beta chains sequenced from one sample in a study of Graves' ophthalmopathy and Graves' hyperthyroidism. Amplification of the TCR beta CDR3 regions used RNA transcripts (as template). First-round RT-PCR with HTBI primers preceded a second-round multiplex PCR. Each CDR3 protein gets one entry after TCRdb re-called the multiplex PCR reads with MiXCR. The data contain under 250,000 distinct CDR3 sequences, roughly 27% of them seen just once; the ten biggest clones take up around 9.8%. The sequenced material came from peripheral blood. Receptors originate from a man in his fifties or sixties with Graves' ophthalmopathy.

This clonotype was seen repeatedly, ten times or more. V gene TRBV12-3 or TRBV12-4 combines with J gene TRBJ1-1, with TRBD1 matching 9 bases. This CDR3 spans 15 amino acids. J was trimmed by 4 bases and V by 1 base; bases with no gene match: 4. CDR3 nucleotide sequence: TGTGCCAGCAGTTTAGGGGGACAGGGTACCACTGAAGCTTTCTTT. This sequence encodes CASSLGGQGTTEAFF.

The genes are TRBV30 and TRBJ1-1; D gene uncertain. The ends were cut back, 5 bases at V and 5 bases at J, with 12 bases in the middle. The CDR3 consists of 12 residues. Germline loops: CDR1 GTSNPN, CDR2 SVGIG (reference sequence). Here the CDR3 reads CAWGRGGTEAFF. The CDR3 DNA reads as TGTGCCTGGGGACGTGGCGGGACTGAAGCTTTCTTT. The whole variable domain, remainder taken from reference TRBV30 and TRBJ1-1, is SQTIHQWPATLVQPVGSPLSLECTVEGTSNPNLYWYRQAAGRGLQLLFYSVGIGQISSEVPQNLSASRPQDRQFILSSKKLLLSDSGFYLCAWGRGGTEAFFGQGTRLTVV.

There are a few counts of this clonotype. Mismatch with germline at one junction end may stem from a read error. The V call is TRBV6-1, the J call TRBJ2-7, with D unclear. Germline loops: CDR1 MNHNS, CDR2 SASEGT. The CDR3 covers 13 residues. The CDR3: CASKKAISSEQYF. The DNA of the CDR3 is TGTGCCAGCAAAAAGGCTATCTCCTCCGAGCAGTACTTC.

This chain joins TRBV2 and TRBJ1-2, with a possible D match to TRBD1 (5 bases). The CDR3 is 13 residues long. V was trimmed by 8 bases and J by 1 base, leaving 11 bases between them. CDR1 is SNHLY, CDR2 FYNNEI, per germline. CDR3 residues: CASHRDSNYGYTF. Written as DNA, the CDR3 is TGTGCCAGCCATCGAGACAGTAACTATGGCTACACCTTC.

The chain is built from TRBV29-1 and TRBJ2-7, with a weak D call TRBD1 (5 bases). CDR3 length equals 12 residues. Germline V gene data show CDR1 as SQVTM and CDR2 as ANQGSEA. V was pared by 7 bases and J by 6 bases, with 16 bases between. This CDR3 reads CSAGLGVGEQYF. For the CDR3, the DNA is TGCAGCGCTGGGCTAGGGGTTGGCGAGCAGTACTTC.

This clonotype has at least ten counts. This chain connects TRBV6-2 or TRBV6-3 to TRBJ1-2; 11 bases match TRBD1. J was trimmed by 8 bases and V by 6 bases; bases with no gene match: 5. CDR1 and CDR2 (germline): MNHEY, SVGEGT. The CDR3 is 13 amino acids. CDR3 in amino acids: CASRGTGGRGYTF. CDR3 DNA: TGTGCCAGCAGGGGGACAGGGGGAAGAGGCTACACCTTC.

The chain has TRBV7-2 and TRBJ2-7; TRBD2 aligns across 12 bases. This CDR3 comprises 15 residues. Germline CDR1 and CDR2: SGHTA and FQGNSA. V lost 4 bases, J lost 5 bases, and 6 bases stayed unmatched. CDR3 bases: TGTGCCAGCAGCTCCGGGGGACTAGCGGGTCACGAGCAGTACTTC. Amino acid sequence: CASSSGGLAGHEQYF. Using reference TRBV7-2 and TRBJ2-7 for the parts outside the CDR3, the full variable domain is GAGVSQSPSNKVTEKGKDVELRCDPISGHTALYWYRQSLGQGLEFLIYFQGNSAPDKSGLPSDRFSAERTGGSVSTLTIQRTQQEDSAVYLCASSSGGLAGHEQYFGPGTRLTVT.

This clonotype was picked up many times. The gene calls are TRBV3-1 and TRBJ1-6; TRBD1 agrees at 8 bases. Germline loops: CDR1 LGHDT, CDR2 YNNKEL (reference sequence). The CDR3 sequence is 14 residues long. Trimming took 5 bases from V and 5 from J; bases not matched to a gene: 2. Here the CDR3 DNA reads TGTGCCAGCAGCTGGACAGGGAATAATTCACCCCTCCACTTT. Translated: CASSWTGNNSPLHF.

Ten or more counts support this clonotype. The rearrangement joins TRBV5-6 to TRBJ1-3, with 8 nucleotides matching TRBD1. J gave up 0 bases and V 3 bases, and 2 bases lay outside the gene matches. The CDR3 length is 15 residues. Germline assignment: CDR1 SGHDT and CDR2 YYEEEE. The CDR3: CASSYRGSSGNTIYF. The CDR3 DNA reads TGTGCCAGCAGCTACAGGGGGAGCTCTGGAAACACCATATATTTT.

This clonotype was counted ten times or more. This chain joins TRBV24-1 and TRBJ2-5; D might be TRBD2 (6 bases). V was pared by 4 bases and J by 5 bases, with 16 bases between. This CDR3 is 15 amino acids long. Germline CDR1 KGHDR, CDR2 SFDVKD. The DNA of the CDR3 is TGTGCCACCAGTGACCCCGGGAGAGTGGGCGAGACCCAGTACTTC. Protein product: CATSDPGRVGETQYF.

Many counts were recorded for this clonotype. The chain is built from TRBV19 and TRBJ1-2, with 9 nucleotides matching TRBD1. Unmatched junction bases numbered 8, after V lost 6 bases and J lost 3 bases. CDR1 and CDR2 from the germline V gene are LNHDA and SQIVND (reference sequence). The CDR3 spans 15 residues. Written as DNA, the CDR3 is TGTGCCAGTAGGATCACCGGGACAGGGTACTATGGCTACACCTTC. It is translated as CASRITGTGYYGYTF.

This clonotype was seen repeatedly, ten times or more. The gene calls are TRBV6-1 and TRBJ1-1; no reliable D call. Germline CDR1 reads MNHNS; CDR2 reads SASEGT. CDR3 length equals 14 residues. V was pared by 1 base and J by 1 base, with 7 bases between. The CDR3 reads CASSEDMRNTEAFF. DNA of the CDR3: TGTGCCAGCAGTGAAGATATGAGGAACACTGAAGCTTTCTTT.

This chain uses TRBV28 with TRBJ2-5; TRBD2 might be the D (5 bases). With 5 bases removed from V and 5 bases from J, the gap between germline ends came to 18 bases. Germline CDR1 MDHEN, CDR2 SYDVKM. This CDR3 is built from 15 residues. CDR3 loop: CASSRAAAEAETQYF. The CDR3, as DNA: TGTGCCAGCAGTAGAGCGGCCGCGGAGGCTGAGACCCAGTACTTC.

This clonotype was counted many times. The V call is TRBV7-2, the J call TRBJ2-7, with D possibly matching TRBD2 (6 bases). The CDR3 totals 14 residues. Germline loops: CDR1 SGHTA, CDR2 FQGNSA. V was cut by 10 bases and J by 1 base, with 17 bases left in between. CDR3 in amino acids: CATAGWRESYEQYF. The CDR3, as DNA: TGTGCCACCGCAGGGTGGCGGGAATCCTACGAGCAGTACTTC.

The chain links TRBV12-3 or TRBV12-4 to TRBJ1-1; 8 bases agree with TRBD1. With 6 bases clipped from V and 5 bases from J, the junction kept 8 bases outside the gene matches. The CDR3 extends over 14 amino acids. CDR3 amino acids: CASRPTGGRTEAFF. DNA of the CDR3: TGTGCCAGCAGGCCTACAGGGGGGCGGACTGAAGCTTTCTTT.

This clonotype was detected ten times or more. CDR3 coding DNA: TGTGCCAGCAGTGACATAGGGTTTAGCAATCAGCCCCAGCATTTT. Residues: CASSDIGFSNQPQHF. The chain is built from TRBV6-1 and TRBJ1-5; D gene unclear. Germline CDR1 is MNHNS and CDR2 is SASEGT. V was cut by 3 bases and J by 0 bases, with 9 bases left in between. CDR3 length: 15 residues.

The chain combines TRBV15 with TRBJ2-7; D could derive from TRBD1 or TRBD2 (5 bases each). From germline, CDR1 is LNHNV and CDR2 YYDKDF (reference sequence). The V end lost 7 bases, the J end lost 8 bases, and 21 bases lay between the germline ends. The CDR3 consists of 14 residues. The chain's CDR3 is CATKHKGRELKQYF. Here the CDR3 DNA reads TGTGCCACCAAACATAAGGGGAGAGAGTTAAAGCAGTACTTC.

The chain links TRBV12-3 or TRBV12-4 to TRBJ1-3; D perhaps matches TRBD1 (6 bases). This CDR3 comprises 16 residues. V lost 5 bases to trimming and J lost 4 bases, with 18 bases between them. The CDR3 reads CASSARPQGGGNTIYF. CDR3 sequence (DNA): TGTGCCAGCAGTGCCCGCCCACAGGGAGGCGGAAACACCATATATTTT.

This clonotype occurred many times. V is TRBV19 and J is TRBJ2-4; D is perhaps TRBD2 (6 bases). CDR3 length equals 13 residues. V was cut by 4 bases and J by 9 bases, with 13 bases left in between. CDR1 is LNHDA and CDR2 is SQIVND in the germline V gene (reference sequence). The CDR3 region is CASSSLRDSIQYF. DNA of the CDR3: TGTGCCAGTAGTAGCCTCAGGGACTCCATTCAGTACTTC.

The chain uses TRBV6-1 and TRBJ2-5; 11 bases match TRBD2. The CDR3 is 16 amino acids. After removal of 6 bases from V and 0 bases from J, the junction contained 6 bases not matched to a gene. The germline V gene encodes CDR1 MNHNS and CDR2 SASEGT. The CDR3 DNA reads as TGTGCCAGCAGCGGACAACTAGCGGGGGACCAAGAGACCCAGTACTTC. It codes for CASSGQLAGDQETQYF.

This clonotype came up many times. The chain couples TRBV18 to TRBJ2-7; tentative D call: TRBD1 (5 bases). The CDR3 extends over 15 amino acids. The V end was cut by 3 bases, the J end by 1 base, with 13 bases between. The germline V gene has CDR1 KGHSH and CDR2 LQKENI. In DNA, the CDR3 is TGTGCCAGCTCACCTTTGAGACAGACATCCTACGAGCAGTACTTC. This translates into CASSPLRQTSYEQYF. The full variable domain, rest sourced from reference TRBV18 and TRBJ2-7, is NAGVMQNPRHLVRRRGQEARLRCSPMKGHSHVYWYRQLPEEGLKFMVYLQKENIIDESGMPKERFSAEFPKEGPSILRIQQVVRGDSAAYFCASSPLRQTSYEQYFGPGTRLTVT.

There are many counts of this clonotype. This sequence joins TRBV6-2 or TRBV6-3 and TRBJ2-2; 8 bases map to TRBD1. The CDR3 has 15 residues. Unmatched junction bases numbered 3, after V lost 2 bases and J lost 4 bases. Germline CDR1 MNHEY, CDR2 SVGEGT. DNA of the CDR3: TGTGCCAGCAGTTACCCAGGGGGCCTCACCGGGGAGCTGTTTTTT. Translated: CASSYPGGLTGELFF.

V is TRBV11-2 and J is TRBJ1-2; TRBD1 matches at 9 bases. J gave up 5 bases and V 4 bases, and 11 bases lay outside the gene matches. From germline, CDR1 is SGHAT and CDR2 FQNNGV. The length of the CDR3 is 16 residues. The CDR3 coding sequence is TGTGCCAGCAGCTATACCGGGACAGGGCAACCTTATGGCTACACCTTC. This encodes CASSYTGTGQPYGYTF. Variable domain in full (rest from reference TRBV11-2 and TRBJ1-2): EAGVAQSPRYKIIEKRQSVAFWCNPISGHATLYWYQQILGQGPKLLIQFQNNGVVDDSQLPKDRFSAERLKGVDSTLKIQPAKLEDSAVYLCASSYTGTGQPYGYTFGSGTRLTVV.

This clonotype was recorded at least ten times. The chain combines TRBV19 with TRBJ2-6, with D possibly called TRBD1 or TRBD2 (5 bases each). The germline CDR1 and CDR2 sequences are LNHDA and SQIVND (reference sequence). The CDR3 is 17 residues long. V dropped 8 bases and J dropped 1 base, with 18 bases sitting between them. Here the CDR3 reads CASHPGPLPSGANVLTF. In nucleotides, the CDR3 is TGTGCCAGTCATCCGGGGCCTCTCCCATCTGGGGCCAACGTCCTGACTTTC. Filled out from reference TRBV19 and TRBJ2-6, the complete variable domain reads DGGITQSPKYLFRKEGQNVTLSCEQNLNHDAMYWYRQDPGQGLRLIYYSQIVNDFQKGDIAEGYSVSREKKESFPLTVTSAQKNPTAFYLCASHPGPLPSGANVLTFGAGSRLTVL.

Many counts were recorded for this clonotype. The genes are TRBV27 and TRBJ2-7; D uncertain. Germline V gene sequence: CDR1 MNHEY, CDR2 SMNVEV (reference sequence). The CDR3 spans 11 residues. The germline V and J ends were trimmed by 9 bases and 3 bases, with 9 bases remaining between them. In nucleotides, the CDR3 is TGTGCCAGTGCTCTCGGCTACGAGCAGTACTTC. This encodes CASALGYEQYF.

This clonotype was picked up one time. The CDR3 here is CASSSGLAGELFF. DNA for the CDR3: TGTGCCAGCAGCTCCGGACTAGCCGGGGAGCTGTTTTTT. The chain employs TRBV7-3 and TRBJ2-2, with 7 bases lining up with TRBD2. Trimming removed 4 bases from V and 6 bases from J; junction bases left unmatched: 2. The germline CDR1 and CDR2 sequences are SGHTA and FQGTGA. CDR3 length equals 13 residues.

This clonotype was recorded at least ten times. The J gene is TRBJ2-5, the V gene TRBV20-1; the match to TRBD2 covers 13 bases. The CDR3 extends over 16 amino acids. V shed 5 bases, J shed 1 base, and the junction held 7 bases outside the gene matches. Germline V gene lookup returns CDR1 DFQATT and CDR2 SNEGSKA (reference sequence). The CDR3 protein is CSACGLAGVTQETQYF. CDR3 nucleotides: TGCAGTGCTTGCGGACTAGCGGGGGTAACCCAAGAGACCCAGTACTTC.

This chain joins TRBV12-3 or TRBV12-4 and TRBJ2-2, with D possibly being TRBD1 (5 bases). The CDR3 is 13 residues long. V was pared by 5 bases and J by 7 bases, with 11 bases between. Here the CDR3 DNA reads TGTGCCAGCAGTCATCCAGGGTACGGGGAGCTGTTTTTT. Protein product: CASSHPGYGELFF.

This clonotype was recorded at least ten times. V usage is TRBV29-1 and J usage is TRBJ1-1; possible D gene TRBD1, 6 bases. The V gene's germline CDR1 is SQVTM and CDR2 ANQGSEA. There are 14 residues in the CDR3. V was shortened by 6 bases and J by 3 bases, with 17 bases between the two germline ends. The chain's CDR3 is CSVHLGGADTEAFF. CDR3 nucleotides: TGCAGCGTCCACCTAGGGGGGGCGGACACTGAAGCTTTCTTT.

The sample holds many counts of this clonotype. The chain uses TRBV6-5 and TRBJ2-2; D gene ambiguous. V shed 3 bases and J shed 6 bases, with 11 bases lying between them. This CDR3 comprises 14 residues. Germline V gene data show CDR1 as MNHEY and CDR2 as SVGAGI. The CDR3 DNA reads TGTGCCAGCAGTTATATAGGGCGGTCCGGGGAGCTGTTTTTT. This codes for CASSYIGRSGELFF.